One sample yielded the 21 T cell receptor beta chains listed below, sequenced in a study of Ad26.COV2.S vaccination and SARS-CoV-2 variants (dated by TCRdb to the early 2020s). To prepare the library, the immunoSEQ multiplex PCR assay was applied. TCRdb took this table from immuneACCESS and kept in-frame rearrangements with V and J called. Such tables lack part of the clones; where checked against another copy, unresolved V genes explain under half of the gap, and the rest is unexplained. In all, the sample holds a few hundred thousand clones, and approximately 92% of those were seen once. Of the sample, about 1.6% is held by the ten largest clones. The treatment or condition label, read with the paper, signifies: roughly 20 received Ad26.COV2.S at low or high dose, single or two shots; 5 received placebo; per-sample allocation not given. For vaccine and placebo recipients, the sequenced repertoires came from samples collected on day 63 after the first injection.

The sequencing here drew on peripheral blood, taken in a trial of Ad26.COV2.S vaccine versus placebo. The receptors here all came from a person between 18 and 65 years old who received the Ad26.COV2.S COVID-19 vaccine or a placebo.

CDR3 nucleotide sequence: TGTGCCTGGAGTGTTCGTTTCACAGTAAAGTGGTCGAACACTGAAGCTTTCTTT. Its protein is CAWSVRFTVKWSNTEAFF. The V and J genes are TRBV30 and TRBJ1-1; no clear D gene. The CDR3 is made up of 18 amino acids. Germline V gene data show CDR1 as GTSNPN and CDR2 as SVGIG (reference sequence). V dropped 0 bases and J dropped 1 base, with 21 bases sitting between them.

This clone came up a few times. The rearrangement uses TRBV27 and TRBJ1-6, with D unresolved. Germline CDR1 MNHEY, CDR2 SMNVEV (reference sequence). This CDR3 is 14 amino acids long. Between the trimmed V and J ends, which lost 4 bases and 9 bases, there was a span of 13 bases. The CDR3 here is CASSSGLGGSPLHF. CDR3 coding DNA: TGTGCCAGCAGTTCCGGACTGGGAGGTTCACCCCTCCACTTT.

This clone was recorded only once. This chain joins TRBV7-2 and TRBJ2-1; D unclear. The germline gives CDR1 SGHTA, CDR2 FQGNSA. V lost 1 base and J lost 3, with 10 bases in between. The CDR3 covers 15 residues. The CDR3 DNA reads as TGTGCCAGCAGCTTAGACTTAAATAACTACAATGAGCAGTTCTTC. It is translated as CASSLDLNNYNEQFF.

V and J are TRBV19 and TRBJ1-4; D is uncertain. Per germline, CDR1 LNHDA and CDR2 SQIVND (reference sequence). With 7 bases removed from V and 7 bases from J, the gap between germline ends came to 13 bases. The CDR3 consists of 13 residues. CDR3 DNA sequence: TGTGCCAGTACCCCAGTTCCGGGTGAAAAACTGTTTTTT. It yields the protein CASTPVPGEKLFF.

The V gene is TRBV28, the J gene TRBJ1-4, with TRBD1 as a possible D gene (5 bases). Germline CDR1 is MDHEN and CDR2 is SYDVKM. The CDR3 runs to 15 residues. Trimming took 4 bases from V and 4 from J, leaving 13 bases between them. In DNA form, the CDR3 reads TGTGCCAGCAGTTCGGGCGGGACGGATAATGAAAAACTGTTTTTT. This sequence encodes CASSSGGTDNEKLFF.

The J gene is TRBJ2-3, the V gene TRBV29-1; possibly TRBD1 for D (6 bases). Trimming cost V 4 bases and J 2 bases, with 13 bases left between them. The CDR3 extends over 14 amino acids. The germline V gene encodes CDR1 SQVTM and CDR2 ANQGSEA. CDR3 amino acids: CSVVQGLFTDTQYF. In DNA form, the CDR3 reads TGCAGCGTTGTCCAGGGGTTGTTCACAGATACGCAGTATTTT.

Only one count was recorded for this clone. The chain is built from TRBV2 and TRBJ2-1, with 7 positions matching TRBD1. Germline V gives CDR1 SNHLY, CDR2 FYNNEI. The CDR3 totals 14 residues. Unmatched junction bases numbered 6, after V lost 8 bases and J lost 2 bases. CDR3 in DNA: TGTGCCAGCTCACTCGGGACAGCCTACAATGAGCAGTTCTTC. It yields the protein CASSLGTAYNEQFF.

The chain combines TRBV27 with TRBJ2-7, with 7 bases lining up with TRBD2. CDR1 is MNHEY, CDR2 SMNVEV, per germline (reference sequence). V gave up 4 bases and J gave up 5 bases; unmatched junction bases: 20. This CDR3 spans 18 amino acids. For the CDR3, the DNA is TGTGCCAGCAGTTCCCCCTCTGGGGCGGGGGAGCTTTATCACGAGCAGTACTTC. Translated, it gives CASSSPSGAGELYHEQYF.

V usage is TRBV5-8 and J usage is TRBJ2-7; 8 bases map to TRBD1. CDR1 is SGHTS, CDR2 YDEGEE, per germline. V shed 4 bases and J 0 bases; nucleotides not matched to a gene: 15. The CDR3 is 18 residues long. For the CDR3, the DNA is TGTGCCAGCAGCCCTTTGGGGGGACAGGTCCCGAACTCCTACGAGCAGTACTTC. Its translation: CASSPLGGQVPNSYEQYF.

The chain couples TRBV4-3 to TRBJ2-3, with 9 bases that match TRBD2. Germline loops: CDR1 LGHNA, CDR2 YSLEER. V lost 4 bases, J lost 4 bases, and 6 bases stayed unmatched. This CDR3 is 15 amino acids long. CDR3 region: CASSRSRGGADTQYF. CDR3 in DNA: TGCGCCAGCAGCCGGTCGCGGGGGGGCGCAGATACGCAGTATTTT.

The chain links TRBV19 to TRBJ2-1, with 11 bases matching TRBD1. The CDR3 totals 15 residues. The germline CDR1 and CDR2 sequences are LNHDA and SQIVND (reference sequence). The V segment lost 6 bases and the J segment 7 bases; nucleotides outside the gene matches: 8. This CDR3 reads CASSRGTGGKNEQFF. The CDR3 DNA follows: TGTGCCAGTAGCCGGGGGACAGGGGGAAAAAATGAGCAGTTCTTC. The full variable domain, rest sourced from reference TRBV19 and TRBJ2-1, is DGGITQSPKYLFRKEGQNVTLSCEQNLNHDAMYWYRQDPGQGLRLIYYSQIVNDFQKGDIAEGYSVSREKKESFPLTVTSAQKNPTAFYLCASSRGTGGKNEQFFGPGTRLTVL.

The gene calls are TRBV7-9 and TRBJ1-2; 7 positions match TRBD1. CDR1 SEHNR and CDR2 FQNEAQ come from the germline V gene (reference sequence). The CDR3 totals 15 residues. V was clipped by 1 base and J by 4 bases; unmatched bases: 6. Written as DNA, the CDR3 is TGTGCCAGCAGCTTAGTGGGGCGGGACAGCTATGGCTACACCTTC. As protein: CASSLVGRDSYGYTF.

The chain is built from TRBV28 and TRBJ1-2; D might be TRBD1 (6 bases). Trimming stripped 6 bases from V and 2 bases from J, with 22 bases between. CDR1 is MDHEN, CDR2 SYDVKM, per germline. This CDR3 is 17 amino acids long. CDR3 nucleotides: TGTGCCAGCAGGCCGGGGGACGCAGCAGGGACAAACTATGGCTACACCTTC. This translates into CASRPGDAAGTNYGYTF.

The gene calls are TRBV6-2 or TRBV6-3 and TRBJ2-3; D is possibly TRBD1 (6 bases). The CDR3 is made up of 16 amino acids. V lost 2 bases and J lost 3, with 15 bases in between. CDR1 is MNHEY, CDR2 SVGEGT, per germline. The CDR3 sequence is CASSYDNRVLTDTQYF. As DNA, the CDR3 is TGTGCCAGCAGTTACGATAACAGGGTGTTAACAGATACGCAGTATTTT.

V gene TRBV19 combines with J gene TRBJ1-4; D is possibly TRBD1 (6 bases). Trimming took off 3 bases at V and 5 bases at J, with 13 bases between the two ends. CDR3 size: 15 residues. Germline V CDR1 and CDR2: LNHDA, SQIVND (reference sequence). The CDR3 region has the DNA TGTGCCAGTAGTATCACAGGGTGGGAAAATGAAAAACTGTTTTTT. Translation gives CASSITGWENEKLFF.

This clone has just one count. The chain uses TRBV7-2 and TRBJ1-6; 7 positions match TRBD1. The CDR3 covers 13 residues. Trimming took 5 bases from V and 7 from J; bases not matched to a gene: 2. Germline loops: CDR1 SGHTA, CDR2 FQGNSA. The CDR3 DNA is TGTGCCAGCAGCATACAGGGGAATTCACCCCTCCACTTT. Its translation: CASSIQGNSPLHF.

The chain is built from TRBV6-6 and TRBJ2-1, with no clear D. Germline lookup yields CDR1 MNHNY and CDR2 SVGAGI (reference sequence). With 0 bases removed from V and 0 bases from J, the gap between germline ends came to 9 bases. CDR3 length: 16 residues. The CDR3 nucleotides read TGTGCCAGCAGTTACTCGTTTCGATACTCCTACAATGAGCAGTTCTTC. This sequence encodes CASSYSFRYSYNEQFF.

The J gene is TRBJ2-3, the V gene TRBV7-2; D is perhaps TRBD1 (6 bases). The germline V gene has CDR1 SGHTA and CDR2 FQGNSA. The CDR3 length is 14 residues. The V end was cut by 1 base, the J end by 5 bases, with 10 bases between. CDR3 sequence reads: CASSLGAGVDTQYF. The CDR3 DNA sequence: TGTGCCAGCAGCTTAGGGGCAGGGGTAGATACGCAGTATTTT.

V usage is TRBV7-2 and J usage is TRBJ2-7; maybe TRBD1 (6 bases). This CDR3 is built from 15 residues. CDR1 and CDR2 (germline): SGHTA, FQGNSA. Trimming cost V 1 base and J 3 bases, with 13 bases left between them. CDR3 sequence (DNA): TGTGCCAGCAGCTTAGTTTCCGGGACAAACTACGAGCAGTACTTC. Translated, it gives CASSLVSGTNYEQYF.

This clone was seen only once. The gene calls are TRBV4-3 and TRBJ2-7; D gene uncertain. Per germline, CDR1 LGHNA and CDR2 YSLEER. V gave up 0 bases and J gave up 9 bases, with 12 bases separating them. The CDR3 has 13 amino acids. Here the CDR3 reads CASSQETFNGQYF. The DNA of the CDR3 is TGCGCCAGCAGCCAAGAGACCTTCAATGGGCAGTACTTC.

CDR3 region: CASSLTGLNTEAFF. Here the CDR3 DNA reads TGTGCCAGCAGCCTCACAGGGTTGAACACTGAAGCTTTCTTT. The gene calls are TRBV3-1 (or the pseudogene TRBV3-2) and TRBJ1-1; D is perhaps TRBD1 (6 bases). This CDR3 is 14 amino acids long. CDR1 is LGHDT and CDR2 is YNNKEL in the germline V gene (reference sequence). Between the trimmed V and J ends, which lost 4 bases and 0 bases, there was a span of 9 bases.